The 10 T cell receptor beta chains below were found in one sample sequenced in a study of cytomegalovirus exposure and HLA in healthy donors. The PCR was carried out with 60 Vbeta primers and 13 Jbeta primers. Profiling relied on immunoSEQ multiplex PCR, and the TCRdb table lists in-frame clones only, not all of them. In the table there are nearly 110,000 clones, 70% to 85% of which are singletons. The source material was PBMCs. These receptors all come from a man aged 55-75 years in good health and CMV-seronegative.

This clone was detected once. The chain recombines TRBV7-2 with TRBJ2-2, with 8 bases aligning to TRBD2. V shed 4 bases and J 2 bases; nucleotides not matched to a gene: 6. This CDR3 is 16 amino acids long. CDR1 is SGHTA and CDR2 is FQGNSA in the germline V gene. The CDR3 reads CASSSIAGLNTGELFF. Written as DNA, the CDR3 is TGTGCCAGCAGCTCTATAGCGGGGCTAAACACCGGGGAGCTGTTTTTT. The full variable domain, with the rest looked up from reference TRBV7-2 and TRBJ2-2, is GAGVSQSPSNKVTEKGKDVELRCDPISGHTALYWYRQSLGQGLEFLIYFQGNSAPDKSGLPSDRFSAERTGGSVSTLTIQRTQQEDSAVYLCASSSIAGLNTGELFFGEGSRLTVL.

The chain carries TRBV5-4 and TRBJ1-6; weak D call: TRBD1 (6 bases). The CDR3 runs 15 residues. In germline, CDR1 is SGHNT, CDR2 YYREEE (reference sequence). Trimming shortened V by 1 base and J by 5 bases, and 10 bases separated the two germline ends. This CDR3 reads CASSLMTGDNSPLHF. Written as DNA, the CDR3 is TGTGCCAGCAGCTTGATGACAGGCGATAATTCACCCCTCCACTTT.

The chain employs TRBV5-1 and TRBJ1-2; D gene ambiguous. The CDR3 extends over 13 amino acids. The germline V gene has CDR1 SGHRS and CDR2 YFSETQ. V gave up 1 base and J gave up 7 bases, with 11 bases separating them. In DNA form, the CDR3 reads TGCGCCAGCAGCTTGCCGGGTGTTCCTGGCTACACCTTC. It is translated as CASSLPGVPGYTF.

In its sample, this clone was seen once. The chain uses TRBV5-1 and TRBJ2-2; possibly TRBD1 for D (6 bases). The CDR3 has 15 residues. From germline, CDR1 is SGHRS and CDR2 YFSETQ. The V end lost 7 bases, the J end lost 6 bases, and 19 bases lay between the germline ends. The CDR3 sequence is CASRFAGDQAGELFF. DNA of the CDR3: TGCGCCAGCCGATTTGCAGGGGATCAAGCCGGGGAGCTGTTTTTT. Using reference TRBV5-1 and TRBJ2-2 for the parts outside the CDR3, the full variable domain is KAGVTQTPRYLIKTRGQQVTLSCSPISGHRSVSWYQQTPGQGLQFLFEYFSETQRNKGNFPGRFSGRQFSNSRSEMNVSTLELGDSALYLCASRFAGDQAGELFFGEGSRLTVL.

This rearrangement joins TRBV9 to TRBJ1-2; perhaps TRBD1 as D (6 bases). Looked up from germline, CDR1 is SGDLS and CDR2 is YYNGEE. The CDR3 contains 17 residues. Trimming removed 1 base from V and 1 base from J, with 17 bases in between. In nucleotides, the CDR3 is TGTGCCAGCAGCGTAAACTTCTGGACAGACCTTAACTATGGCTACACCTTC. Its translation: CASSVNFWTDLNYGYTF.

V is TRBV7-9 and J is TRBJ1-2; TRBD1 aligns across 11 bases. This CDR3 spans 13 amino acids. V was pared by 6 bases and J by 7 bases, with 4 bases of the junction left unmatched. Germline V gene sequence: CDR1 SEHNR, CDR2 FQNEAQ (reference sequence). The DNA for the CDR3 is TGTGCCAGCAGATACGGGACAGGGGGTGGCTACACCTTC. Protein sequence: CASRYGTGGGYTF.

The chain has TRBV19 and TRBJ1-1; D unresolved. The CDR3 extends over 12 amino acids. The V gene lost 1 base and the J gene lost 6 bases, with 6 bases spanning the gap. Germline V gene lookup returns CDR1 LNHDA and CDR2 SQIVND (reference sequence). The CDR3 here is CASSIGRAEAFF. The DNA of the CDR3 is TGTGCCAGTAGTATAGGGAGGGCTGAAGCTTTCTTT. Based on the CDR3 plus reference TRBV19 and TRBJ1-1, the full variable domain is DGGITQSPKYLFRKEGQNVTLSCEQNLNHDAMYWYRQDPGQGLRLIYYSQIVNDFQKGDIAEGYSVSREKKESFPLTVTSAQKNPTAFYLCASSIGRAEAFFGQGTRLTVV.

V usage is TRBV7-3 and J usage is TRBJ2-1; D might be TRBD2 (6 bases). The CDR3 runs to 16 residues. Germline CDR1 is SGHTA and CDR2 is FQGTGA. The V and J ends lost 5 bases and 5 bases respectively, with 19 bases between them. CDR3 nucleotides: TGTGCCAGCAGCCCCTCTGTGGGGGACTTAAACAATGAGCAGTTCTTC. Protein product: CASSPSVGDLNNEQFF.

CDR3 protein: CATKLGAQASSSYEQYF. CDR3 nucleotide sequence: TGTGCCACCAAACTCGGCGCTCAGGCCTCAAGCTCCTACGAGCAGTACTTC. V gene TRBV19 combines with J gene TRBJ2-7; no clear D. V was cut by 10 bases and J by 0 bases, with 25 bases left in between. The V gene's germline CDR1 is LNHDA and CDR2 SQIVND (reference sequence). The length of the CDR3 is 17 residues.

This rearrangement joins TRBV4-1 to TRBJ2-5; perhaps TRBD2 as D (5 bases). V gave up 0 bases and J gave up 5 bases, with 13 bases separating them. Germline-derived CDR1 and CDR2 are MGHRA and YSYEKL. This CDR3 contains 15 residues. The CDR3 is CASSQEEDHRETQYF. The CDR3 DNA follows: TGCGCCAGCAGCCAAGAGGAGGATCATAGGGAGACCCAGTACTTC.